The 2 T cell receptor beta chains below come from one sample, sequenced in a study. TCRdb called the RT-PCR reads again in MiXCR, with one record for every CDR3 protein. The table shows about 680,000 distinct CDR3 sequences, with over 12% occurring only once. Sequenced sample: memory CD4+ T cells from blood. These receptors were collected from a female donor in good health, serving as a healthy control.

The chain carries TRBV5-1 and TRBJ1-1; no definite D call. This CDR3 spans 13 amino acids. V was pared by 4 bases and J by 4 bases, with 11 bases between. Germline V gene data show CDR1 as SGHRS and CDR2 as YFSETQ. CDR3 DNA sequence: TGCGCCAGCAGCCCGACCCCAAGCACTGAAGCTTTCTTT. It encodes CASSPTPSTEAFF.

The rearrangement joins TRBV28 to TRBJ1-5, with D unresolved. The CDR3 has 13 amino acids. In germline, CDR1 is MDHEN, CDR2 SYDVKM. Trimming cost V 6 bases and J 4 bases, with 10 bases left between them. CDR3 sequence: CASSQQKNQPQHF. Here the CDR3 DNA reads TGTGCCAGCAGCCAACAGAAGAATCAGCCCCAGCATTTT.